This entry is about one T cell receptor beta chain. One end of the junction does not line up with germline, which may come from a read error. This CDR3 region has 11 residues. Germline-derived CDR1 and CDR2 are MGHRA and YSYEKL. Those who participated ranged in age from roughly 18 to 95 years and resided in about 24 US areas. Recovery meant two consecutive negative NP/OP PCR tests, professional clearance, or resolved symptoms. The data were obtained in a study of blood T cell repertoires in COVID-19. Looking at the study overall: PBMCs, B-cell-depleted T cells, or T cells provided the cDNA or gDNA that made up the material.

Original data processing: Counts of nucleated cells, estimated from reference gene primer amplification, were obtained. Data came from immunoSEQ multiplex PCR; TCRdb stores just in-frame clones and leaves some out. V and J calls plus clone size are reproduced from that table; the DNA served to infer D and trimming. The repertoire consists of about 220,000 clones, with 82% occurring once and the leading ten covering 3% to 4%. The material sequenced was PBMCs or T cells enriched from blood (not recorded which). The gene calls are TRBV4-1 and TRBJ1-2; 7 nucleotides line up with TRBD1. This receptor was obtained from a woman aged 60 to 75 who had recovered from COVID-19. CDR3 amino acids: CASSQDGTVIF. CDR3 DNA sequence: TGCGCCAGCAGCCAAGATGGGACAGTGATCTTC.